One TCR beta chain is described in this entry. The antigen is not known. Each CDR3 protein gets one entry after TCRdb re-called the reads with MiXCR. Of 35,000 to 50,000 distinct CDR3 sequences in the sample, more than 10% were seen once. This CDR3 region has 17 residues. The data are from a study of type 1 regulatory T cells. Whole-study context: An in vitro protocol generated T-allo10, a Tr1-enriched, alloantigen-specific CD4 T cell product. Notes on the study in general: Compared with non-type 1 regulatory T cells, type 1 regulatory T cells showed a more restricted TCR repertoire.

Sample: cultured non-Tr1 T cells, either the whole culture or a sorted T cell fraction (not recorded which). The rearrangement joins TRBV12-2 to TRBJ2-3; the D call of TRBD2 is as the table states it, not checked on the DNA. TRBV12-2 represents a pseudogene. This clonotype was obtained from a human donor in good health. The CDR3 bases are TGTGCAAGTCCCCCTCAATACGGCGGGAGGGTTCAAGATACGCAGTATTTT. Translated, it gives CASPPQYGGRVQDTQYF.